These 7 T cell receptor beta chains were sequenced from one sample in a study of blood T cell repertoires in COVID-19. Assay used: immunoSEQ multiplex PCR; TCRdb lists only in-frame clones, some missing. The top ten hold approximately 7.5% of the sample, which has about 230,000 clones, 81% seen once. Material: peripheral blood. Every receptor here comes from a woman older than 75 with COVID-19, enrolled during active disease.

J is TRBJ2-2 and V is TRBV5-4; weak D call: TRBD2 (5 bases). The CDR3 consists of 14 residues. Trimming cost V 5 bases and J 2 bases, with 10 bases left between them. Germline assignment: CDR1 SGHNT and CDR2 YYREEE (reference sequence). The CDR3 spells CASSVDFNTGELFF. In DNA, the CDR3 is TGTGCCAGCAGTGTGGACTTTAACACCGGGGAGCTGTTTTTT.

The table lists this clone with a few counts. The genes are TRBV4-1 and TRBJ2-7, with a tentative D call TRBD2 (6 bases). Germline V gene sequence: CDR1 MGHRA, CDR2 YSYEKL. CDR3 length equals 15 residues. V dropped 1 base and J dropped 1 base, with 11 bases sitting between them. CDR3 nucleotides: TGCGCCAGCAGCCAAGCCGGGACTGTGTCCTACGAGCAGTACTTC. It encodes CASSQAGTVSYEQYF.

This chain uses TRBV6-1 with TRBJ1-1, with 11 positions matching TRBD1. The V gene's germline CDR1 is MNHNS and CDR2 SASEGT. This CDR3 is built from 15 residues. Trimming removed 3 bases from V and 5 bases from J; junction bases left unmatched: 5. CDR3 protein: CASSEPGTGGTEAFF. In DNA, the CDR3 is TGTGCCAGCAGTGAGCCCGGGACAGGGGGAACTGAAGCTTTCTTT.

The V call is TRBV28, the J call TRBJ2-5; D is uncertain. V was shortened by 1 base and J by 2 bases, with 8 bases between the two germline ends. Germline V gene lookup returns CDR1 MDHEN and CDR2 SYDVKM. The CDR3 covers 14 residues. The CDR3 region is CASSLYSTQETQYF. Here the CDR3 DNA reads TGTGCCAGCAGTTTATATTCCACACAAGAGACCCAGTACTTC.

V usage is TRBV27 and J usage is TRBJ2-1, with 8 bases fitting TRBD1. The CDR3 length is 14 residues. Germline CDR1 and CDR2: MNHEY and SMNVEV (reference sequence). The V gene end was trimmed by 7 bases and the J gene end by 9 bases; junction bases not matched to a gene: 11. The CDR3 sequence is CASTRDRRDSEQFF. The CDR3, as DNA: TGTGCCAGCACCAGGGACAGGAGAGATTCTGAGCAGTTCTTC.

The chain's CDR3 is CSVGDRGKSDTQYF. Here the CDR3 DNA reads TGCAGCGTTGGGGACAGAGGGAAATCAGATACGCAGTATTTT. V and J are TRBV29-1 and TRBJ2-3; TRBD1 matches 7 bases. The CDR3 contains 14 residues. V lost 4 bases and J lost 4; bases outside the gene matches: 8. Germline CDR1 reads SQVTM; CDR2 reads ANQGSEA.

The CDR3 sequence is CASSQDRPPNYGYTF. The CDR3 DNA reads TGTGCCAGCTCACAAGACAGGCCCCCCAACTATGGCTACACCTTC. The V call is TRBV18, the J call TRBJ1-2; weak D call: TRBD1 (6 bases). The ends were cut back, 4 bases at V and 2 bases at J, with 14 bases in the middle. The CDR3 runs 15 residues. CDR1 is KGHSH, CDR2 LQKENI, per germline.